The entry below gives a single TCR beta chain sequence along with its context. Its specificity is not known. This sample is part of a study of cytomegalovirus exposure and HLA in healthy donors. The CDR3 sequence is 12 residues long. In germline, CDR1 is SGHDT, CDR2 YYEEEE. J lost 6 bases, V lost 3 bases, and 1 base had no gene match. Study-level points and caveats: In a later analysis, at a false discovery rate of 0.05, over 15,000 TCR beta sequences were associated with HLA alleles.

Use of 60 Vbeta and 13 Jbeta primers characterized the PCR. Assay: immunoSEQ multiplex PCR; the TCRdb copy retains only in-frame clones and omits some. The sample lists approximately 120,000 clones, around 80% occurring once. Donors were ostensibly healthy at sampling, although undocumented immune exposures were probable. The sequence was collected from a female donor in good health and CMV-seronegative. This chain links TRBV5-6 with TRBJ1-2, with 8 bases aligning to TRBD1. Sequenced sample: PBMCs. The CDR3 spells CASSWTGHGYTF. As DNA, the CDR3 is TGTGCCAGCAGCTGGACAGGGCATGGCTACACCTTC.